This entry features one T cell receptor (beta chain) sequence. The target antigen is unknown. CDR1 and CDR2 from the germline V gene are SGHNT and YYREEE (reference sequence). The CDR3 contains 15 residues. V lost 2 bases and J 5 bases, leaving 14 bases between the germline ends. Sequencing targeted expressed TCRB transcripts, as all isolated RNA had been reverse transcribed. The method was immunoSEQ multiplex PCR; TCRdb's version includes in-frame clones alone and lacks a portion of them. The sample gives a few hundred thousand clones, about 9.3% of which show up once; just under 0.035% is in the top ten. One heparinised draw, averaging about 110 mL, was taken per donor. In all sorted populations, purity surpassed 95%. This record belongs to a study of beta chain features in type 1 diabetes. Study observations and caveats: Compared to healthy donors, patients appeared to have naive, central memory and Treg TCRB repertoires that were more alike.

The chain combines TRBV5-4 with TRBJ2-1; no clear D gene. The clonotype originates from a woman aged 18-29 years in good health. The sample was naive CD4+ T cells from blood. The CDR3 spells CASSFDANRNNEQFF. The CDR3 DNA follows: TGTGCCAGCAGCTTCGACGCCAACAGAAACAATGAGCAGTTCTTC.